Listed below are T cell receptor beta chains from one sample, sequenced in a study of PD-1 blockade in classical Hodgkin lymphoma. Generated by immunoSEQ multiplex PCR, the TCRdb table keeps only in-frame clones and is missing some. The data show 80,000 to 100,000 clones, more than 85% seen once. This sample comprised peripheral blood mononuclear cells (PBMCs), obtained before the fourth cycle of nivolumab. The source is a human donor with classical Hodgkin lymphoma. The CDR3 runs from the conserved cysteine through the conserved F or W. The D gene is left open where the match is weak. Clone size appears in some rows only: once, few, many, or a class for an expanded clone.

TRBV5-3	TRBJ2-3	NA	NA	CARRIRSTDTQYF	TGTGCCAGAAGAATTAGAAGCACAGATACGCAGTATTTT
TRBV7-2	TRBJ1-2	NA	NA	CASSLNRVGSYGYTF	TGTGCCAGCAGCTTGAACCGGGTCGGGAGCTATGGCTACACCTTC
TRBV29-1	TRBJ2-7	TRBD1	NA	CSVKTGGDAYEQYF	TGCAGCGTTAAGACAGGGGGGGACGCTTACGAGCAGTACTTC
TRBV10-3	TRBJ1-1	NA	NA	CAISPQTTNTEAFF	TGTGCCATCAGTCCACAGACAACGAACACTGAAGCTTTCTTT
TRBV15	TRBJ1-5	TRBD1	NA	CATSRDRDRFMQQPQHF	TGTGCCACCAGCAGAGATAGGGACAGATTCATGCAACAGCCCCAGCATTTT
TRBV6-6	TRBJ1-3	NA	once	CASRVGNTIYF	TGTGCCAGCCGAGTTGGAAACACCATATATTTT
TRBV28	TRBJ1-5	TRBD1	NA	CASSQGGSNQPQHF	TGTGCCAGCAGTCAGGGGGGGAGCAATCAGCCCCAGCATTTT
TRBV10-2	TRBJ2-1	TRBD1	NA	CASSDGTGGMYEQFF	TGCGCCAGCAGCGACGGGACAGGGGGCATGTATGAGCAGTTCTTC
TRBV7-9	TRBJ1-2	NA	NA	CASSRRGPYGYTF	TGTGCCAGCAGCCGGAGGGGCCCCTATGGCTACACCTTC
TRBV5-4	TRBJ2-3	NA	NA	CASSPGRRILYTDTQYF	TGTGCCAGCAGCCCTGGACGGAGGATCTTATACACAGATACGCAGTATTTT
TRBV7-8	TRBJ2-1	NA	NA	CASSLNGNEQFF	TGTGCCAGCAGCTTAAACGGCAATGAGCAGTTCTTC
TRBV7-7	TRBJ1-2	TRBD1	NA	CASSKPGRQGDYGYTF	TGTGCCAGCAGCAAACCCGGTAGACAGGGCGACTATGGCTACACCTTC
TRBV2	TRBJ2-4	NA	NA	CASSDGLRAKNIQYF	TGTGCCAGCAGTGATGGGCTAAGGGCCAAAAACATTCAGTACTTC
TRBV19	TRBJ2-1	NA	NA	CASSSGAYNEQFF	TGTGCCAGTAGTTCGGGGGCCTACAATGAGCAGTTCTTC
TRBV29-1	TRBJ2-5	NA	NA	CSVVTGRWGETQYF	TGCAGCGTGGTAACAGGGCGCTGGGGAGAGACCCAGTACTTC
TRBV19	TRBJ1-3	NA	NA	CASSLYNTIYF	TGTGCCAGTAGTCTCTACAACACCATATATTTT
TRBV21-1	TRBJ2-7	NA	NA	CASSKALYRGRPSYEQYF	TGTGCCAGCAGCAAAGCGCTTTATAGGGGCCGTCCCTCCTACGAGCAGTACTTC
TRBV5-4	TRBJ2-3	TRBD1	NA	CASSRGQGAADTQYF	TGTGCCAGCAGCCGGGGACAGGGAGCTGCAGATACGCAGTATTTT
TRBV30	TRBJ1-2	NA	NA	CAWSSSVGGVDGYTF	TGTGCCTGGAGCTCCTCCGTGGGGGGTGTCGATGGCTACACCTTC
TRBV27	TRBJ1-2	TRBD1	NA	CASSPRDILQGAYYGYTF	TGTGCCAGCAGCCCCAGGGACATCCTGCAGGGGGCCTATTATGGCTACACCTTC
TRBV30	TRBJ2-1	NA	once	CAWSVQRVYNEQFF	TGTGCCTGGAGTGTCCAGCGGGTTTACAATGAGCAGTTCTTC
TRBV7-9	TRBJ2-7	NA	NA	CASRRGSPYEQYF	TGTGCCAGCAGGCGAGGCTCCCCCTACGAGCAGTACTTC
TRBV2	TRBJ1-2	TRBD1	NA	CATGTANYGYTF	TGTGCCACAGGGACAGCTAACTATGGCTACACCTTC
TRBV29-1	TRBJ2-3	NA	NA	CSVDALKLTGRLADTQYF	TGCAGCGTTGATGCCCTGAAGTTAACAGGTCGCCTCGCAGATACGCAGTATTTT
TRBV6-1	TRBJ1-4	NA	NA	CASSNQGGEWEKLFF	TGTGCCAGCAGTAACCAGGGAGGGGAGTGGGAAAAACTGTTTTTT
TRBV19	TRBJ1-5	NA	NA	CASTSPITSYSNQPQHF	TGTGCCAGTACCTCGCCGATAACATCGTATAGCAATCAGCCCCAGCATTTT
TRBV30	TRBJ2-7	NA	once	CAWSVEGYEQYF	TGTGCCTGGAGTGTGGAAGGATACGAGCAGTACTTC
TRBV19	TRBJ2-7	TRBD2	NA	CASSTPGTSGSYEQYF	TGTGCCAGTAGTACACCCGGGACTAGCGGGAGCTACGAGCAGTACTTC
TRBV9	TRBJ2-1	NA	NA	CASTGSAYNEQFF	TGTGCCAGCACTGGGAGCGCTTACAATGAGCAGTTCTTC
TRBV11-3	TRBJ1-4	NA	NA	CASSLGVYKETNEKLFF	TGTGCCAGCAGCTTAGGGGTGTACAAGGAAACTAATGAAAAACTGTTTTTT
TRBV5-6	TRBJ2-3	NA	NA	CASSFVVAGTDTQYF	TGTGCCAGCAGCTTCGTAGTAGCGGGCACAGATACGCAGTATTTT
TRBV7-9	TRBJ2-1	TRBD2	NA	CASSLALAELYNEQFF	TGTGCCAGCAGCTTAGCCCTAGCGGAACTCTACAATGAGCAGTTCTTC
TRBV9	TRBJ2-6	NA	NA	CASSVDPGLPSGANVLTF	TGTGCCAGCAGCGTTGATCCGGGACTTCCTTCTGGGGCCAACGTCCTGACTTTC
TRBV4-2	TRBJ2-7	NA	NA	CASSEGGGGYEQYF	TGTGCCAGCAGCGAGGGGGGAGGGGGCTACGAGCAGTACTTC
TRBV27	TRBJ1-5	TRBD1	NA	CASSLYPATGGGFGTNSNQPQHF	TGTGCCAGCAGTTTATACCCTGCGACAGGGGGGGGTTTTGGCACCAATAGCAATCAGCCCCAGCATTTT
TRBV27	TRBJ2-1	NA	NA	CASSASGNEQFF	TGTGCCAGCAGTGCATCGGGCAATGAGCAGTTCTTC
TRBV4-2	TRBJ2-7	TRBD1	NA	CASSQDRGLYEQYF	TGTGCCAGCAGCCAAGACAGGGGGCTCTACGAGCAGTACTTC
TRBV10-3	TRBJ2-7	NA	NA	CAISGTQGLPSYEQYF	TGTGCCATCAGTGGGACCCAGGGGCTGCCCTCCTACGAGCAGTACTTC
TRBV5-1	TRBJ1-2	TRBD1	NA	CASSDRQGYGYTF	TGCGCCAGCAGCGATCGACAGGGTTATGGCTACACCTTC
TRBV5-1	TRBJ2-5	TRBD1	NA	CASNDRGRQETQYF	TGCGCCAGCAATGACAGGGGTCGCCAAGAGACCCAGTACTTC
TRBV5-1	TRBJ2-6	NA	NA	CASSNTFSRETGANVLTF	TGCGCCAGCAGCAACACCTTCAGCCGGGAAACCGGGGCCAACGTCCTGACTTTC
TRBV5-1	TRBJ2-1	TRBD2	NA	CASNNAGTSAASYNEQFF	TGCGCCAGCAACAACGCCGGGACTAGCGCAGCCTCCTACAATGAGCAGTTCTTC
TRBV11-2	TRBJ2-7	TRBD2	NA	CASSYGLAGFYEQYF	TGTGCCAGCAGCTACGGACTAGCGGGATTCTACGAGCAGTACTTC
TRBV5-4	TRBJ2-7	NA	NA	CASSLDGARSEQYF	TGTGCCAGCAGCTTGGATGGGGCGCGTTCCGAGCAGTACTTC
TRBV5-1	TRBJ2-1	NA	NA	CASSFDTIRTYNEQFF	TGCGCCAGCAGCTTTGACACCATCCGAACCTACAATGAGCAGTTCTTC
TRBV18	TRBJ1-2	NA	NA	CASADTNVRGLYGYTF	TGTGCCAGCGCCGATACAAACGTGAGGGGACTCTATGGCTACACCTTC
TRBV9	TRBJ2-5	NA	NA	CASSGQHQETQYF	TGTGCCAGCAGCGGTCAACATCAAGAGACCCAGTACTTC